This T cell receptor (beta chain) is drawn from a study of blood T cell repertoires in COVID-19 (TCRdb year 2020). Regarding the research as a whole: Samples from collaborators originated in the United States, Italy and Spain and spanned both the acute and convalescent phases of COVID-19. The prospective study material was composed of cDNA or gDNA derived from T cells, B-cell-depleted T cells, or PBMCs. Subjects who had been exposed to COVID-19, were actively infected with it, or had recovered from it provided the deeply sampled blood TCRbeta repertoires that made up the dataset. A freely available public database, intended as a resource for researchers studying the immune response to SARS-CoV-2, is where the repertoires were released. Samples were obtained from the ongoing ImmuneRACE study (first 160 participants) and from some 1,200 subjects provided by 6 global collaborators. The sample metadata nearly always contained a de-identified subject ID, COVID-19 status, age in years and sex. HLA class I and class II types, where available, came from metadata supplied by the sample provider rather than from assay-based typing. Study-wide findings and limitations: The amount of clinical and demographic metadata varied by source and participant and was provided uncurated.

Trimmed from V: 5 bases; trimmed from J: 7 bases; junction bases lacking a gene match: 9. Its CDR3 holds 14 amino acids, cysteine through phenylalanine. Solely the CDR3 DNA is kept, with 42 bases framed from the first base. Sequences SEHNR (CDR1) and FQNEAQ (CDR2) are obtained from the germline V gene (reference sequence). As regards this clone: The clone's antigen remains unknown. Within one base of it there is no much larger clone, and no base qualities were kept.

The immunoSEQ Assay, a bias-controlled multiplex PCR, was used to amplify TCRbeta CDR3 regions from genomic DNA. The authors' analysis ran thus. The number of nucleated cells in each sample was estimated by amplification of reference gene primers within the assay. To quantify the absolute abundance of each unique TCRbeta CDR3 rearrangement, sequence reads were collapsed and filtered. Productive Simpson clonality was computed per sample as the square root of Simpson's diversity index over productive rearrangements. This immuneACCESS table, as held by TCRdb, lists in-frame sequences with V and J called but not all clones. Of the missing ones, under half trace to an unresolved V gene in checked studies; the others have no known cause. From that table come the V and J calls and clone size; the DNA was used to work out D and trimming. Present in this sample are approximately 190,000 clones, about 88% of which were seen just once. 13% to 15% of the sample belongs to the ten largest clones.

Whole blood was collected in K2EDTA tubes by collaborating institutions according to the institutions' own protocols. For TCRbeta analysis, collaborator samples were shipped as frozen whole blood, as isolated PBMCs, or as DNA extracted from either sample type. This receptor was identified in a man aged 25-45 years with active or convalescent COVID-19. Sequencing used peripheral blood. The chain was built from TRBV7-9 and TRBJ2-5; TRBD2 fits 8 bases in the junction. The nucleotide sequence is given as TGTGCCAGCAGCCCCGGGACCAGCGGGGGGACCCAGTACTTC. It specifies CASSPGTSGGTQYF.